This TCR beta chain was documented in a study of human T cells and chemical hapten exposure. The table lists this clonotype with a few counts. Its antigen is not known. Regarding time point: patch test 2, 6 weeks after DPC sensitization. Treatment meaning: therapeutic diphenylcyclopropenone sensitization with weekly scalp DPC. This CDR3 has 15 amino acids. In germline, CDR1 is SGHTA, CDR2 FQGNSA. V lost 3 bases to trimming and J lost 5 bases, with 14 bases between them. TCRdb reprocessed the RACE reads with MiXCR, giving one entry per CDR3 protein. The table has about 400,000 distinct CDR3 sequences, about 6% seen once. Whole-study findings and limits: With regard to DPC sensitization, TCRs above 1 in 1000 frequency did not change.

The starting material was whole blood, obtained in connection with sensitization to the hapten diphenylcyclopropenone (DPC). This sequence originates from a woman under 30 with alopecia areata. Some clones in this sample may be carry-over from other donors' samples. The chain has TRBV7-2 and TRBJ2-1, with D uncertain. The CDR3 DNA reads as TGTGCCAGCAGCTTTAATTGGAGAGAAAACAATGAGCAGTTCTTC. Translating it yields CASSFNWRENNEQFF.